This is a list of T cell receptor beta chains from one sample in a study of blood T cell repertoires in COVID-19. TCRdb's copy holds only in-frame clones and misses some; the assay was immunoSEQ multiplex PCR. The data contain over 200,000 clones, about 91% of them seen just once; the ten biggest clones take up more than 1.4%. Sequenced material: peripheral blood. These receptors all come from a man in his late teens or twenties with active or convalescent COVID-19. CDR3s include the opening cysteine and the closing phenylalanine or tryptophan. A D gene is named only where the DNA matches it firmly. Size tells how often a clone was seen (once, few, many) or the class of an expanded clone, and some rows leave it out.

j_gene,len,d_gene,abundance,v_gene,CDR3aa,CDR3nt
TRBJ2-1,13,TRBD1,-,TRBV27,CASSFTGVNEQFF,TGTGCCAGCAGTTTTACAGGGGTCAATGAGCAGTTCTTC
TRBJ2-1,16,TRBD2,-,TRBV6-1,CASSDETSGRANEQFF,TGTGCCAGCAGTGACGAGACTAGCGGGAGGGCCAATGAGCAGTTCTTC
TRBJ1-5,14,-,-,TRBV28,CASSTTDRYQPQHF,TGTGCCAGCAGTACTACTGACAGGTATCAGCCCCAGCATTTT
TRBJ2-5,13,-,-,TRBV7-2,CASSLGRQETQYF,TGTGCCAGCAGCTTAGGGAGACAAGAGACCCAGTACTTC
TRBJ2-1,18,TRBD2,-,TRBV28,CASSDSATSGPSYNEQFF,TGTGCCAGCAGTGACTCCGCAACTAGCGGGCCCTCCTACAATGAGCAGTTCTTC
TRBJ2-1,15,TRBD1,-,TRBV15,CATSRGGTGRNEQFF,TGTGCCACCAGCAGAGGTGGGACAGGGAGAAATGAGCAGTTCTTC
TRBJ1-4,15,TRBD1,-,TRBV27,CASSSSGTGNEKLFF,TGTGCCAGCAGTTCCTCCGGGACAGGGAATGAAAAACTGTTTTTT
TRBJ2-1,16,TRBD2,-,TRBV3-1/TRBV3-2,CASSRLAGGRENEQFF,TGTGCCAGCAGTCGACTAGCGGGAGGTCGTGAGAATGAGCAGTTCTTC
TRBJ1-4,15,-,-,TRBV5-4,CASSLAAGSNEKLFF,TGTGCCAGCAGCTTGGCCGCGGGGTCTAATGAAAAACTGTTTTTT
TRBJ1-4,14,TRBD1,-,TRBV29-1,CSVGPGTGAEKLFF,TGCAGCGTTGGCCCCGGGACAGGGGCTGAAAAACTGTTTTTT
TRBJ1-6,12,-,-,TRBV29-1,CSVGEGDSPLHF,TGCAGCGTTGGTGAGGGGGATTCACCCCTCCACTTT
TRBJ1-6,14,-,-,TRBV28,CASRRDLDNSPLHF,TGTGCCAGCCGCAGGGATCTCGATAATTCACCCCTCCACTTT
TRBJ1-5,14,TRBD1,-,TRBV6-5,CASSPRDSYQPQHF,TGTGCCAGCAGTCCCCGGGACAGTTATCAGCCCCAGCATTTT
TRBJ1-1,16,TRBD1,-,TRBV15,CATSRFPRNRGTEAFF,TGTGCCACCAGCAGATTCCCCCGAAACAGGGGCACTGAAGCTTTCTTT
TRBJ2-5,17,TRBD1,once,TRBV4-1,CASSQVGTQGVLETQYF,TGCGCCAGCAGCCAAGTGGGTACCCAGGGGGTATTAGAGACCCAGTACTTC
TRBJ1-1,19,-,once,TRBV30,CAWSDAQPKDAGWNTEAFF,TGTGCCTGGAGTGACGCCCAACCAAAGGACGCAGGGTGGAACACTGAAGCTTTCTTT
TRBJ1-5,14,-,-,TRBV7-9,CASSLAAGETPQHF,TGTGCCAGCAGCTTAGCGGCGGGAGAGACGCCCCAGCATTTT
TRBJ1-5,15,TRBD1,-,TRBV28,CASSPPGQGHQPQHF,TGTGCCAGCAGTCCCCCGGGACAGGGTCATCAGCCCCAGCATTTT
TRBJ2-4,15,-,-,TRBV5-1,CASSLGGQSENIQYF,TGCGCCAGCAGCTTGGGAGGACAGTCCGAAAACATTCAGTACTTC
TRBJ2-7,14,TRBD2,-,TRBV27,CASSLFGGFYEQYF,TGTGCCAGCAGTTTATTCGGGGGGTTCTACGAGCAGTACTTC
TRBJ1-1,13,-,few,TRBV19,CASSTGWHTEAFF,TGTGCCAGTAGTACAGGATGGCACACTGAAGCTTTCTTT
TRBJ2-7,13,TRBD2,-,TRBV6-6,CATGLGETYEQYF,TGTGCCACCGGACTAGGGGAAACCTACGAGCAGTACTTC
TRBJ1-2,13,-,-,TRBV18,CASSPSDTRGYTF,TGTGCCAGCTCACCATCGGACACCAGGGGCTACACCTTC
TRBJ1-1,13,-,-,TRBV3-1/TRBV3-2,CASSQATNTEAFF,TGTGCCAGCAGCCAAGCTACCAACACTGAAGCTTTCTTT
TRBJ1-2,16,-,-,TRBV19,CASSIFGEARDYGYTF,TGTGCCAGTAGTATCTTCGGGGAGGCGCGGGACTATGGCTACACCTTC
TRBJ2-1,17,-,once,TRBV21-1,CASRQYLCESSYNEQFF,-
TRBJ2-7,15,TRBD1,-,TRBV25-1,CASSERGPPSYEQYF,TGTGCCAGCAGTGAAAGGGGGCCTCCCTCCTACGAGCAGTACTTC
TRBJ2-1,14,TRBD2,once,TRBV25-1,CASSRGGGYNEQFF,TGTGCCAGCAGTCGCGGGGGGGGATACAATGAGCAGTTCTTC
TRBJ1-5,15,-,few,TRBV5-1,CASSPFGVPNQPQHF,TGCGCCAGCAGCCCCTTCGGGGTTCCCAATCAGCCCCAGCATTTT
TRBJ1-6,14,-,-,TRBV9,CASSDRGGSSPLHF,TGTGCCAGCAGCGACCGGGGTGGCAGTTCACCCCTCCACTTT
TRBJ2-5,13,-,-,TRBV27,CASSEGDLETQYF,TGTGCCAGCAGTGAGGGGGACCTAGAGACCCAGTACTTC
TRBJ1-2,15,-,-,TRBV30,CAWAGTLPTNYGYTF,TGTGCCTGGGCCGGGACACTACCAACCAACTATGGCTACACCTTC
TRBJ1-4,15,-,-,TRBV15,CATSRTSATNEKLFF,TGTGCCACCAGCAGGACAAGTGCAACTAATGAAAAACTGTTTTTT
TRBJ1-5,13,-,-,TRBV19,CASSRTVEGPQHF,TGTGCCAGTAGTAGGACAGTCGAAGGGCCCCAGCATTTT
TRBJ2-3,15,TRBD2,-,TRBV11-2,CASSLLGGSADTQYF,TGTGCCAGCAGCTTATTGGGAGGGAGCGCAGATACGCAGTATTTT
TRBJ1-1,18,-,-,TRBV3-1/TRBV3-2,CASSQDGMRGGGRTEAFF,TGTGCCAGCAGCCAAGATGGGATGAGGGGGGGAGGTCGGACTGAAGCTTTCTTT
TRBJ1-1,14,-,-,TRBV6-5,CASRSRRRGTEAFF,TGTGCCAGCAGGTCCAGGCGACGGGGCACTGAAGCTTTCTTT
TRBJ2-7,12,-,-,TRBV12-3/TRBV12-4,CASSLSGYEQYF,TGTGCCAGCAGTTTGAGCGGTTACGAGCAGTACTTC
TRBJ2-7,17,TRBD2,-,TRBV3-1/TRBV3-2,CASSQDPSREITYEQYF,TGTGCCAGCAGCCAAGATCCGTCGCGGGAGATCACCTACGAGCAGTACTTC
TRBJ1-4,16,TRBD1,-,TRBV27,CASSRTGQGYDEKLFF,TGTGCCAGCAGTCGTACTGGACAGGGCTATGACGAAAAACTGTTTTTT
TRBJ2-1,15,-,-,TRBV30,CAWRALGESYNEQFF,TGTGCCTGGAGGGCCCTCGGGGAGTCCTACAATGAGCAGTTCTTC
TRBJ2-1,13,-,-,TRBV4-3,CASSQDGRDEQFF,TGCGCCAGCAGCCAAGATGGCAGGGATGAGCAGTTCTTC
TRBJ1-2,13,TRBD1,once,TRBV7-9,CASSQQGDYGYTF,TGTGCCAGCAGCCAGCAGGGGGACTATGGCTACACCTTC
TRBJ2-1,15,-,-,TRBV4-1,CASRAIGSRPNEQFF,TGCGCCAGCAGGGCTATTGGGTCCAGGCCCAATGAGCAGTTCTTC
TRBJ1-1,13,-,-,TRBV6-6,CASSPTNRAGAFF,TGTGCCAGCAGTCCGACAAACAGGGCTGGGGCTTTCTTT
TRBJ1-2,14,TRBD1,-,TRBV6-4,CASKPGQGHYGYTF,TGTGCCAGCAAACCAGGACAGGGCCACTATGGCTACACCTTC
TRBJ1-5,17,-,-,TRBV21-1,CASSKDERGCINQPQHF,TGTGCCAGCAGCAAAGATGAAAGGGGGTGCATCAATCAGCCCCAGCATTTT
TRBJ2-7,14,-,-,TRBV5-1,CASSLTGSSYEQYF,TGCGCCAGCAGCCTCACAGGGAGCTCCTACGAGCAGTACTTC
TRBJ1-6,13,-,-,TRBV7-6,CASSRKENSPLHF,TGTGCCAGCAGCCGTAAAGAGAATTCACCCCTCCACTTT
TRBJ1-6,17,-,few,TRBV19,CASSPPGGAGINSPLHF,TGTGCCAGTAGCCCCCCCGGCGGGGCCGGGATTAATTCACCCCTCCACTTT
TRBJ1-2,14,-,-,TRBV19,CASSHIGSFGGYTF,TGTGCCAGTAGCCACATCGGGAGTTTCGGTGGCTACACCTTC
TRBJ2-1,11,-,-,TRBV6-5,CASTINNEQFF,TGTGCCAGTACTATTAACAATGAGCAGTTCTTC
TRBJ2-3,13,-,-,TRBV4-1,CASSQVGAYTQYF,TGCGCCAGCAGCCAAGTCGGAGCTTACACGCAGTATTTT
TRBJ2-1,18,TRBD1,-,TRBV19,CASSIDRWDSRYNNEQFF,TGTGCCAGTAGTATAGATAGGTGGGACAGCCGATACAACAATGAGCAGTTCTTC